The 3 T cell receptor beta chains in this list originate from one sample, sequenced in a study of blood T cell repertoires in COVID-19. Clones were sequenced by immunoSEQ multiplex PCR, and TCRdb holds only the in-frame ones, with some missing. Seen here are tens of thousands of clones, around 84% observed once, and the top ten hold 12%. Sample: peripheral blood. These TCRs come from a human donor in a cohort sampled during active COVID-19.

This clone was observed many times. V is TRBV5-5 and J is TRBJ2-6, with D unresolved. Trimming cost V 0 bases and J 3 bases, with 7 bases left between them. The CDR3 extends over 15 amino acids. Looked up from germline, CDR1 is SGHKS and CDR2 is YYEKEE (reference sequence). The CDR3 DNA reads as TGTGCCAGCAGCTTGGGGCATGGTGGGGCCAACGTCCTGACTTTC. Translated: CASSLGHGGANVLTF.

The chain carries TRBV14 and TRBJ2-7; no clear D. CDR3 length: 12 amino acids. V gave up 4 bases and J gave up 0 bases, with 4 bases separating them. CDR1 SGHDN and CDR2 FVKESK come from the germline V gene. The DNA for the CDR3 is TGTGCCAGCAGCCCGAGCTCCTACGAGCAGTACTTC. Translated: CASSPSSYEQYF.

The chain combines TRBV4-3 with TRBJ2-3; D is possibly TRBD2 (6 bases). The CDR3 is 14 residues long. From germline, CDR1 is LGHNA and CDR2 YSLEER. Deletions cut 0 bases from V and 9 bases from J, with 13 bases between. The CDR3 DNA sequence: TGCGCCAGCAGCCAAGATTTTGGGACTTCCACGCAGTATTTT. This gives the protein CASSQDFGTSTQYF.